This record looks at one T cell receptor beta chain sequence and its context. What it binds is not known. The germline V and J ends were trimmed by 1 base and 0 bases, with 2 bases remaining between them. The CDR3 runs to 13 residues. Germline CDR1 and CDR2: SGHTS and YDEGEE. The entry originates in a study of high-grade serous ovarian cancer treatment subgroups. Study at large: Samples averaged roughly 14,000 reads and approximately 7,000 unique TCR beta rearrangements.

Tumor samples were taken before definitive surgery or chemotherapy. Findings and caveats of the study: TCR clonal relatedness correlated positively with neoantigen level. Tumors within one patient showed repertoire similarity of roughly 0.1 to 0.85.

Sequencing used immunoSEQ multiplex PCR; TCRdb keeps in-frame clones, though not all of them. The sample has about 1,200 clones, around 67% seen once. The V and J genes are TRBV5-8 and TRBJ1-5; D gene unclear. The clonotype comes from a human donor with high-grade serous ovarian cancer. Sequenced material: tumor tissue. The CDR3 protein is CASSLSSNQPQHF. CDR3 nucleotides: TGTGCCAGCAGCTTGAGTAGCAATCAGCCCCAGCATTTT. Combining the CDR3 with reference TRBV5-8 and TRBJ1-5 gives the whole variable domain EAGVTQSPTHLIKTRGQQATLRCSPISGHTSVYWYQQALGLGLQFLLWYDEGEERNRGNFPPRFSGRQFPNYSSELNVNALELEDSALYLCASSLSSNQPQHFGDGTRLSIL.